The rows below give T cell receptor beta chains drawn from one sample of a study of identical twins' blood T cells. TCRdb re-called the 5' RACE reads through MiXCR, storing one row per CDR3 protein. Of 400,000 or so distinct CDR3 sequences listed, under 30% were seen once; the top ten hold around 5.6%. The sample was PBMCs. The receptors shown here come from a woman aged 18-55 years in good health. Both conserved end residues are part of each CDR3. Fields, in order: V gene, J gene, CDR3 length, D gene, clone size, CDR3 DNA, CDR3 protein. D genes are given only for firm matches. Some rows have no size entry. The others give once, few or many, or a class for an expanded clone.

v_gene: TRBV29-1; j_gene: TRBJ1-1; len: 13; d_gene: -; abundance: -; CDR3nt: TGCAGCGTTGAAGATGGGCCGAACACTGAAGCTTTCTTT; CDR3aa: CSVEDGPNTEAFF
v_gene: TRBV7-9; j_gene: TRBJ1-1; len: 15; d_gene: -; abundance: many; CDR3nt: TGTGCCAGCAGGCGCGGTTACCGGGACGGCACTGAAGCTTTCTTT; CDR3aa: CASRRGYRDGTEAFF
v_gene: TRBV4-3; j_gene: TRBJ2-3; len: 19; d_gene: -; abundance: few; CDR3nt: TGCGCCAGCAGCCAAGATGCCCCAGGACGGGGCTCTCGTACAGATACGCAGTATTTT; CDR3aa: CASSQDAPGRGSRTDTQYF
v_gene: TRBV20-1; j_gene: TRBJ1-3; len: 12; d_gene: -; abundance: -; CDR3nt: TGCAGTGCTAGGACAGTAGGAAACACCATATATTTT; CDR3aa: CSARTVGNTIYF
v_gene: TRBV6-2/TRBV6-3; j_gene: TRBJ1-2; len: 12; d_gene: -; abundance: many; CDR3nt: TGTGCCAGCACCAACGGAAGGGGAGGCTACACCTTC; CDR3aa: CASTNGRGGYTF
v_gene: TRBV5-1; j_gene: TRBJ2-5; len: 15; d_gene: TRBD2; abundance: -; CDR3nt: TGCGCCAGCAGCTTAGACCCCGGGGGGACAGAGACCCAGTACTTC; CDR3aa: CASSLDPGGTETQYF
v_gene: TRBV28; j_gene: TRBJ1-2; len: 14; d_gene: TRBD1; abundance: few; CDR3nt: TGTGCCAGCAGTTTACCGGGACAGATCTATGGCTACACCTTC; CDR3aa: CASSLPGQIYGYTF
v_gene: TRBV12-3/TRBV12-4; j_gene: TRBJ1-2; len: 14; d_gene: -; abundance: -; CDR3nt: TGTGCCAGCAGTTCCACGGGGACCCTCCCGGGCTGCACCTTC; CDR3aa: CASSSTGTLPGCTF
v_gene: TRBV20-1; j_gene: TRBJ2-1; len: 15; d_gene: TRBD2; abundance: -; CDR3nt: TGCAGTGCCGGGGGGGTGGGAAACTCCTACAATGAGCAGTTCTTC; CDR3aa: CSAGGVGNSYNEQFF
v_gene: TRBV20-1; j_gene: TRBJ1-2; len: 14; d_gene: -; abundance: few; CDR3nt: TGCAGTGCTAGGTATACAGCCTTGGGCTATGGCTACACCTTC; CDR3aa: CSARYTALGYGYTF
v_gene: TRBV20-1; j_gene: TRBJ2-1; len: 15; d_gene: TRBD2; abundance: many; CDR3nt: TGCAGTGCTAGAGACTCCCGACTAGCGGCTAGGGTTCCGTTCTTC; CDR3aa: CSARDSRLAARVPFF
v_gene: TRBV20-1; j_gene: TRBJ1-6; len: 20; d_gene: -; abundance: -; CDR3nt: TGCAGTGCTAGACCAGGCGCCGGGGTGGGGCGGCGAAAATATAATTCACCCCTCCACTTT; CDR3aa: CSARPGAGVGRRKYNSPLHF
v_gene: TRBV7-8; j_gene: TRBJ1-5; len: 14; d_gene: -; abundance: few; CDR3nt: TGTGCCAGCAGCTTAGCGGGGGAGAGTCAGCCCCAGCATTTT; CDR3aa: CASSLAGESQPQHF
v_gene: TRBV9; j_gene: TRBJ2-1; len: 18; d_gene: TRBD2; abundance: -; CDR3nt: TGTGCCAGCAGCGTAGCTCCAGCGGGAGCAGGATCCTACAATGAGCAGTTCTTC; CDR3aa: CASSVAPAGAGSYNEQFF
v_gene: TRBV20-1; j_gene: TRBJ2-5; len: 14; d_gene: TRBD2; abundance: -; CDR3nt: TGCAGTGCCCCCGGCGGGAGTATTCAAGAGACCCAGTACTTC; CDR3aa: CSAPGGSIQETQYF
v_gene: TRBV20-1; j_gene: TRBJ1-1; len: 13; d_gene: -; abundance: few; CDR3nt: TGCAGTGCTAGAGTAGCGTACAAGACTGAAGCTTTCTTT; CDR3aa: CSARVAYKTEAFF
v_gene: TRBV5-6; j_gene: TRBJ1-4; len: 12; d_gene: -; abundance: many; CDR3nt: TGTGCCAGCAGCTTGACGGATGAAAAACTGTTTTTT; CDR3aa: CASSLTDEKLFF
v_gene: TRBV5-1; j_gene: TRBJ2-3; len: 13; d_gene: -; abundance: -; CDR3nt: TGCGCCAGCCGGATGCATAGCACAGATACGCAGTATTTT; CDR3aa: CASRMHSTDTQYF
v_gene: TRBV30; j_gene: TRBJ2-2; len: 14; d_gene: TRBD2; abundance: few; CDR3nt: TGTGCCTGGAGTACTAGCGGGGGAACCGGGGAGCTGTTTTTT; CDR3aa: CAWSTSGGTGELFF
v_gene: TRBV10-3; j_gene: TRBJ2-3; len: 12; d_gene: -; abundance: few; CDR3nt: TGTGCCATCAGCGACGGCACAGATACGCAGTATTTT; CDR3aa: CAISDGTDTQYF
v_gene: TRBV3-1; j_gene: TRBJ1-5; len: 14; d_gene: TRBD1; abundance: -; CDR3nt: TGTGCCAGCAGCCGCCGACAGGGTTCTCAGCCCCAGCATTTT; CDR3aa: CASSRRQGSQPQHF
v_gene: TRBV12-3/TRBV12-4; j_gene: TRBJ1-5; len: 15; d_gene: -; abundance: -; CDR3nt: TGTGCCAGCAGTTCTGTCAGTAGGGGAAATCAGCCCCAGCATTTT; CDR3aa: CASSSVSRGNQPQHF
v_gene: TRBV11-2; j_gene: TRBJ1-2; len: 14; d_gene: -; abundance: -; CDR3nt: TGTGCCAGCAGCTTAATCACAGGGTTCTATGGCTACACCTTC; CDR3aa: CASSLITGFYGYTF
v_gene: TRBV30; j_gene: TRBJ2-2; len: 13; d_gene: -; abundance: few; CDR3nt: TGTGCCTGGAGTGTACTAGGGCCCGGGGAGCTGTTTTTT; CDR3aa: CAWSVLGPGELFF
v_gene: TRBV20-1; j_gene: TRBJ2-3; len: 13; d_gene: -; abundance: few; CDR3nt: TGCAGTGCTAGTAAATTGGGAGCAGATACGCAGTATTTT; CDR3aa: CSASKLGADTQYF
v_gene: TRBV20-1; j_gene: TRBJ1-5; len: 15; d_gene: TRBD1; abundance: -; CDR3nt: TGCAGTGCTGAAGATCGGGACAGGGGTGATCAGCCCCAGCATTTT; CDR3aa: CSAEDRDRGDQPQHF
v_gene: TRBV6-6; j_gene: TRBJ2-7; len: 14; d_gene: -; abundance: many; CDR3nt: TGTGCCAGCACCGCGGAATTGAGACCTAACGAGCAGTACTTC; CDR3aa: CASTAELRPNEQYF